The 15 T cell receptor beta chains below were found in one sample sequenced in a study of blood T cell repertoires in COVID-19. The repertoire was sequenced with immunoSEQ multiplex PCR; TCRdb's copy has only in-frame clones and lacks some. The table has 160,000 or so clones, roughly nine tenths seen once. Material: peripheral blood. The receptors stem from a woman between 70 and 85 years old with acute or convalescent COVID-19.

The V call is TRBV6-1, the J call TRBJ1-2; 8 bases line up with TRBD1. The CDR3 loop spans 16 amino acids. Germline assignment: CDR1 MNHNS and CDR2 SASEGT. Germline trimming cut 0 bases from V and 5 bases from J; bases unmatched to any gene: 8. CDR3 coding DNA: TGTGCCAGCAGTGAAGCGGGCAGGGGGCGCGGATATGGCTACACCTTC. Protein: CASSEAGRGRGYGYTF.

This chain connects TRBV7-2 to TRBJ2-5, with D possibly TRBD1 on 6 matching bases. CDR1 is SGHTA and CDR2 is FQGNSA in the germline V gene. The length of the CDR3 is 14 residues. Trimming took 4 bases from V and 9 from J, leaving 18 bases between them. The CDR3: CASSYSDRPGAQYF. For the CDR3, the DNA is TGTGCCAGCAGCTACTCGGACAGACCTGGGGCCCAGTACTTC. The entire variable domain, with the rest obtained from reference TRBV7-2 and TRBJ2-5, is as follows: GAGVSQSPSNKVTEKGKDVELRCDPISGHTALYWYRQSLGQGLEFLIYFQGNSAPDKSGLPSDRFSAERTGGSVSTLTIQRTQQEDSAVYLCASSYSDRPGAQYFGPGTRLLVL.

This clone appeared a few times. This chain connects TRBV6-4 to TRBJ1-5, with no clear D. The CDR3 spans 11 residues. In germline, CDR1 is MRHNA, CDR2 SNTAGT. Trimming left V 8 bases short and J 4 bases short, with 6 bases between. Here the CDR3 DNA reads TGTGCCAGCGACTCTAATCAGCCCCAGCATTTT. It specifies CASDSNQPQHF.

The CDR3 is CASSNRQGGGEKLFF. In DNA form, the CDR3 reads TGTGCCAGCAGCAATCGACAGGGAGGTGGTGAAAAACTGTTTTTT. The chain is built from TRBV7-2 and TRBJ1-4; TRBD1 matches 7 bases. CDR1 and CDR2 from the germline V gene are SGHTA and FQGNSA. With V trimmed by 5 bases and J by 7 bases, 10 bases remained unmatched. This CDR3 is built from 15 residues.

The chain's CDR3 is CASRVTGTANYGYTF. The DNA of the CDR3 is TGTGCCAGTAGGGTTACAGGGACCGCTAACTATGGCTACACCTTC. The rearrangement uses TRBV19 and TRBJ1-2; the D gene is possibly TRBD1 (6 bases). The V and J ends lost 6 bases and 0 bases respectively, with 14 bases between them. This CDR3 contains 15 residues. Germline-derived CDR1 and CDR2 are LNHDA and SQIVND (reference sequence).

The rearrangement joins TRBV18 to TRBJ1-2; possible D gene TRBD1, 5 bases. Deletions cut 2 bases from V and 4 bases from J, with 17 bases between. The CDR3 contains 16 residues. Germline V gene lookup returns CDR1 KGHSH and CDR2 LQKENI. The CDR3 coding sequence is TGTGCCAGCTCACCATCGGCAGGGCGCCTACCCTATGGCTACACCTTC. Translating it yields CASSPSAGRLPYGYTF.

The J gene is TRBJ2-2, the V gene TRBV29-1, with D possibly TRBD2 on 7 matching bases. The V end lost 6 bases, the J end lost 5 bases, and 19 bases lay between the germline ends. Germline values: CDR1 SQVTM, CDR2 ANQGSEA. The CDR3 spans 15 residues. The CDR3 is CSVALGGPRTGELFF. The CDR3 coding sequence is TGCAGCGTAGCGCTCGGGGGGCCAAGGACCGGGGAGCTGTTTTTT.

The chain links TRBV27 to TRBJ1-5; possibly TRBD1 for D (5 bases). Looked up from germline, CDR1 is MNHEY and CDR2 is SMNVEV (reference sequence). This CDR3 region has 14 residues. V lost 3 bases, J lost 6 bases, and 12 bases lay in between. The CDR3 coding sequence is TGTGCCAGCAGTTTGAAGGGAAGGGGTCAGCCCCAGCATTTT. This translates into CASSLKGRGQPQHF.

This chain joins TRBV4-1 and TRBJ2-5, with 7 bases lining up with TRBD1. The CDR3 covers 13 residues. The junction had 1 base not matched to a gene; V was cut back by 4 bases and J by 2 bases. Per germline, CDR1 MGHRA and CDR2 YSYEKL. This chain's CDR3 is CASSRTGQETQYF. CDR3 DNA sequence: TGCGCCAGCAGCCGGACAGGACAAGAGACCCAGTACTTC.

The V and J genes are TRBV7-9 and TRBJ1-5; tentative D call: TRBD1 (6 bases). Germline V gene data show CDR1 as SEHNR and CDR2 as FQNEAQ (reference sequence). The CDR3 totals 16 residues. V was pared by 6 bases and J by 6 bases, with 21 bases between. CDR3 amino acids: CASSSGEQGKGQPQHF. The CDR3 bases are TGTGCCAGCAGTTCAGGCGAACAGGGTAAGGGTCAGCCCCAGCATTTT.

The chain links TRBV7-2 to TRBJ2-2, with TRBD2 identical over 10 bases. CDR3 size: 17 residues. Germline CDR1 reads SGHTA; CDR2 reads FQGNSA. V lost 4 bases to trimming and J lost 6 bases; unmatched junction nucleotides: 11. The CDR3 spells CASSSGGAGGHPGELFF. Written as DNA, the CDR3 is TGTGCCAGCAGCTCTGGGGGAGCGGGGGGGCACCCCGGGGAGCTGTTTTTT.

The rearrangement links TRBV10-2 to TRBJ1-6; TRBD1 agrees at 7 bases. After removal of 2 bases from V and 9 bases from J, the junction contained 10 bases not matched to a gene. The germline V gene has CDR1 WSHSY and CDR2 SAAADI. The CDR3 is 16 amino acids. CDR3 coding DNA: TGCGCCAGCAGTGAGCCCGACAGGGATTGGAGTTCACCCCTCCACTTT. Residues: CASSEPDRDWSSPLHF.

The CDR3 coding sequence is TGCGCCAGCAGCACGTCAGGGGGCAACATTCAGTACTTC. Its translation: CASSTSGGNIQYF. The V call is TRBV10-1, the J call TRBJ2-4; 8 bases line up with TRBD1. The germline V gene has CDR1 WNHNN and CDR2 SYGVQD (reference sequence). The ends lost 6 bases at V and 7 bases at J; junction bases unmatched: 5. The CDR3 extends over 13 amino acids.

The chain is built from TRBV10-1 and TRBJ2-5; 7 positions agree with TRBD1. J was trimmed by 0 bases and V by 10 bases; bases with no gene match: 11. The CDR3 covers 15 residues. Germline V gene sequence: CDR1 WNHNN, CDR2 SYGVQD (reference sequence). The CDR3 DNA reads as TGCGCCACGGGTATTCGTGGACAGGACCAAGAGACCCAGTACTTC. Protein product: CATGIRGQDQETQYF.

J is TRBJ1-1 and V is TRBV4-1; 7 bases align to TRBD1. CDR1 MGHRA and CDR2 YSYEKL come from the germline V gene. The V and J ends lost 1 base and 0 bases, in that order; junction bases with no gene match: 8. The CDR3 has 17 amino acids. The CDR3 protein is CASSQGPRTGMNTEAFF. CDR3 coding DNA: TGCGCCAGCAGCCAAGGTCCCCGGACAGGAATGAACACTGAAGCTTTCTTT.